The 22 T cell receptor beta chains below come from one sample, sequenced in a study of T cells in Graves' hyperthyroidism and ophthalmopathy. RNA transcripts gave rise to amplified TCR beta CDR3 regions. The study used the HTBI primer set for a first-round RT-PCR of the TCR CDR3. Via MiXCR, TCRdb re-called the multiplex PCR reads, giving one row per CDR3 protein. The sample has 800,000 or so distinct CDR3 sequences, over 35% seen once. Sequences were obtained from blood. The receptors were sampled from a man aged 18 to 29 with Graves' hyperthyroidism.

This clonotype was observed a handful of times. The chain links TRBV7-2 to TRBJ1-1, with D tentatively TRBD1 (5 bases). Trimming pared 3 bases from V and 3 bases from J, leaving 11 bases between. The CDR3 runs to 14 residues. Germline CDR1 is SGHTA and CDR2 is FQGNSA. CDR3 sequence: CASSFVGEDTEAFF. The DNA of the CDR3 is TGTGCCAGCAGCTTTGTGGGGGAGGACACTGAAGCTTTCTTT.

This clonotype was seen at least ten times. The V call is TRBV25-1, the J call TRBJ1-1; D is undetermined. This CDR3 is 11 amino acids long. In germline, CDR1 is MGHDK, CDR2 SYGVNS. V gave up 7 bases and J gave up 4 bases, with 7 bases separating them. The CDR3 loop is CASILGTEAFF. The CDR3 DNA follows: TGTGCCAGCATCCTTGGCACTGAAGCTTTCTTT. The whole variable domain, remainder taken from reference TRBV25-1 and TRBJ1-1, is EADIYQTPRYLVIGTGKKITLECSQTMGHDKMYWYQQDPGMELHLIHYSYGVNSTEKGDLSSESTVSRIRTEHFPLTLESARPSHTSQYLCASILGTEAFFGQGTRLTVV.

This clonotype was counted once. A much larger clone is a single base away; this may be a read error. The chain links TRBV10-3 to TRBJ1-4; D unresolved. There are 16 residues in the CDR3. Germline lookup yields CDR1 ENHRY and CDR2 SYGVKD. For the CDR3, the DNA is TGTGCCATCAGTGATCGTAGAGGCAGCCCTAATGAAAAACCGTTTTTT. Translation gives CAISDRRGSPNEKPFF.

This clonotype came up many times. The chain carries TRBV2 and TRBJ1-6; D unclear. V lost 4 bases to trimming and J lost 5 bases, with 9 bases between them. Germline V gene data show CDR1 as SNHLY and CDR2 as FYNNEI. This CDR3 has 14 residues. Here the CDR3 DNA reads TGTGCCAGCAGTGTGGCGGATAATAATTCACCCCTCCACTTT. As protein: CASSVADNNSPLHF.

This clonotype was observed a few times. The V gene is TRBV4-1, the J gene TRBJ2-5, with 9 bases matching TRBD2. Germline CDR1 and CDR2: MGHRA and YSYEKL. The junction had 11 bases not matched to a gene; V was cut back by 5 bases and J by 4 bases. CDR3 length equals 16 residues. This CDR3 is CASSSKASGDGETQYF. Here the CDR3 DNA reads TGCGCCAGCAGCAGTAAGGCTAGCGGGGACGGAGAGACCCAGTACTTC.

This clonotype was counted at least ten times. The chain employs TRBV7-6 and TRBJ2-5; no reliable D call. The CDR3 sequence is 14 residues long. Germline lookup yields CDR1 SGHVS and CDR2 FNYEAQ. V was shortened by 1 base and J by 3 bases, with 9 bases between the two germline ends. CDR3 sequence reads: CASSLGGPKETQYF. For the CDR3, the DNA is TGTGCCAGCAGCTTAGGCGGCCCAAAAGAGACCCAGTACTTC.

CDR3: CASIPLVGGRTEAFF. The CDR3 DNA reads TGTGCCAGCATCCCCCTGGTCGGAGGGAGGACTGAAGCTTTCTTT. The J gene is TRBJ1-1, the V gene TRBV2, with D uncertain. This CDR3 is 15 amino acids long. Trimming pared 7 bases from V and 5 bases from J, leaving 20 bases between. Germline assignment: CDR1 SNHLY and CDR2 FYNNEI.

The genes are TRBV10-3 and TRBJ2-5; D ambiguous. V gave up 10 bases and J gave up 1 base, with 16 bases separating them. Germline CDR1 ENHRY, CDR2 SYGVKD. The CDR3 covers 14 residues. CDR3 region: CASSPASRQETQYF. The CDR3, as DNA: TGTGCCAGCTCACCGGCCAGCCGCCAAGAGACCCAGTACTTC.

This clonotype was recorded many times. V is TRBV7-9 and J is TRBJ2-7, with TRBD1 as a possible D gene (5 bases). Germline CDR1 SEHNR, CDR2 FQNEAQ (reference sequence). The CDR3 has 14 amino acids. Trimming stripped 1 base from V and 5 bases from J, with 12 bases between. The CDR3 sequence is CASSLDAGPNEQYF. CDR3 DNA sequence: TGTGCCAGCAGCTTAGATGCAGGGCCCAACGAGCAGTACTTC. Filled out from reference TRBV7-9 and TRBJ2-7, the complete variable domain reads DTGVSQNPRHKITKRGQNVTFRCDPISEHNRLYWYRQTLGQGPEFLTYFQNEAQLEKSRLLSDRFSAERPKGSFSTLEIQRTEQGDSAMYLCASSLDAGPNEQYFGPGTRLTVT.

This chain uses TRBV5-8 with TRBJ2-5; TRBD1 might be the D (6 bases). There are 15 residues in the CDR3. Trimming took 2 bases from V and 1 from J, leaving 12 bases between them. Germline V lookup: CDR1 SGHTS, CDR2 YDEGEE. The CDR3 region is CASSFRTEPQETQYF. The DNA for the CDR3 is TGTGCCAGCAGCTTTCGGACAGAACCCCAAGAGACCCAGTACTTC. The variable domain in full, completed from reference TRBV5-8 and TRBJ2-5, reads EAGVTQSPTHLIKTRGQQATLRCSPISGHTSVYWYQQALGLGLQFLLWYDEGEERNRGNFPPRFSGRQFPNYSSELNVNALELEDSALYLCASSFRTEPQETQYFGPGTRLLVL.

This clonotype was recorded at least ten times. The gene calls are TRBV29-1 and TRBJ2-7; maybe TRBD1 (5 bases). From germline, CDR1 is SQVTM and CDR2 ANQGSEA. This CDR3 contains 12 residues. The V end was cut by 2 bases, the J end by 2 bases, with 7 bases between. DNA for the CDR3: TGCAGCGTTGAACAGGACACCTACGAGCAGTACTTC. Amino acids: CSVEQDTYEQYF.

The chain couples TRBV20-1 to TRBJ2-7; D is ambiguous. This CDR3 spans 13 amino acids. Germline V lookup: CDR1 DFQATT, CDR2 SNEGSKA (reference sequence). The CDR3 DNA is TGCAGCCTATCCCGGGTCACCGCCTACGAGCAGTACTTC. This translates into CSLSRVTAYEQYF.

This chain links TRBV5-6 with TRBJ1-6; D uncertain. Trimming shortened V by 5 bases and J by 7 bases, and 16 bases separated the two germline ends. The CDR3 totals 15 residues. The germline V gene encodes CDR1 SGHDT and CDR2 YYEEEE. The CDR3 nucleotides read TGTGCCAGCAGACCACGGACGGGATTAAATTCACCCCTCCACTTT. It is translated as CASRPRTGLNSPLHF.

The chain recombines TRBV19 with TRBJ2-2; no firm D call. This CDR3 comprises 16 residues. The germline V gene has CDR1 LNHDA and CDR2 SQIVND (reference sequence). Deletions cut 4 bases from V and 3 bases from J, with 15 bases between. This chain's CDR3 is CASSTRTLGDTGELFF. In DNA, the CDR3 is TGTGCCAGTAGTACCCGGACCCTTGGGGACACCGGGGAGCTGTTTTTT.

Only a few counts were recorded for this clonotype. The chain employs TRBV20-1 and TRBJ2-7, with TRBD2 matching over 8 bases. CDR1 is DFQATT, CDR2 SNEGSKA, per germline (reference sequence). J gave up 3 bases and V 2 bases, and 3 bases lay outside the gene matches. The CDR3 is made up of 13 amino acids. The CDR3 loop is CSARRAGGYEQYF. CDR3 bases: TGCAGTGCTAGACGGGCGGGGGGCTACGAGCAGTACTTC.

The rearrangement joins TRBV12-3 or TRBV12-4 to TRBJ1-5; no clear D gene. Trimming removed 6 bases at V and 7 bases at J, with 10 bases between. The CDR3 spans 12 residues. CDR3: CASRLKDQPQHF. As DNA, the CDR3 is TGTGCCAGCAGGTTAAAGGACCAGCCCCAGCATTTT.

This clonotype was recorded at least ten times. CDR3 in DNA: TGCAGCGTTATGGGTACCACTGAAGCTTTCTTT. It codes for CSVMGTTEAFF. This chain uses TRBV29-1 with TRBJ1-1, with D uncertain. CDR3 length equals 11 residues. Trimming cost V 5 bases and J 4 bases, with 8 bases left between them. CDR1 is SQVTM and CDR2 is ANQGSEA in the germline V gene.

This clonotype was seen repeatedly, ten times or more. This chain links TRBV24-1 with TRBJ2-2; D might be TRBD1 or TRBD2, each matching 5 bases. Germline V gives CDR1 KGHDR, CDR2 SFDVKD. CDR3 length: 17 amino acids. V dropped 1 base and J dropped 0 bases, with 11 bases sitting between them. The CDR3 spells CATSDLGTDTNTGELFF. The CDR3 DNA is TGTGCCACCAGTGATTTAGGGACGGACACGAACACCGGGGAGCTGTTTTTT.

This clonotype has a count of ten or more. J is TRBJ2-7 and V is TRBV2; no definite D call. The germline gives CDR1 SNHLY, CDR2 FYNNEI. The CDR3 contains 13 residues. Trimming pared 8 bases from V and 0 bases from J, leaving 11 bases between. DNA for the CDR3: TGTGCCAGCCGGGCCCCCAGCTCCTACGAGCAGTACTTC. Encoded protein: CASRAPSSYEQYF.

The chain links TRBV20-1 to TRBJ2-2, with 9 bases aligning to TRBD2. CDR3 length equals 17 residues. The V and J ends lost 1 base and 0 bases, in that order; junction bases with no gene match: 6. Per the germline V gene, CDR1 is DFQATT and CDR2 is SNEGSKA (reference sequence). The CDR3 bases are TGCAGTGCTAGAGGCTTAGCGGGAGCCGCGAACACCGGGGAGCTGTTTTTT. Translation: CSARGLAGAANTGELFF.

This clonotype was detected ten times or more. V and J are TRBV29-1 and TRBJ1-4; D remains unclear. The CDR3 covers 14 residues. The germline V gene encodes CDR1 SQVTM and CDR2 ANQGSEA. V was clipped by 3 bases and J by 6 bases, with 14 bases between them. The CDR3 bases are TGCAGCGTTGACAGGCGTTCAAGGGATGAAAAACTGTTTTTT. Its protein product is CSVDRRSRDEKLFF.

The J gene is TRBJ1-5, the V gene TRBV29-1; D not certain. From germline, CDR1 is SQVTM and CDR2 ANQGSEA. The ends were cut back, 7 bases at V and 1 base at J, with 11 bases in the middle. CDR3 length: 13 amino acids. In DNA form, the CDR3 reads TGCAGCGCCAGAGGAATCAGCAATCAGCCCCAGCATTTT. It codes for CSARGISNQPQHF.